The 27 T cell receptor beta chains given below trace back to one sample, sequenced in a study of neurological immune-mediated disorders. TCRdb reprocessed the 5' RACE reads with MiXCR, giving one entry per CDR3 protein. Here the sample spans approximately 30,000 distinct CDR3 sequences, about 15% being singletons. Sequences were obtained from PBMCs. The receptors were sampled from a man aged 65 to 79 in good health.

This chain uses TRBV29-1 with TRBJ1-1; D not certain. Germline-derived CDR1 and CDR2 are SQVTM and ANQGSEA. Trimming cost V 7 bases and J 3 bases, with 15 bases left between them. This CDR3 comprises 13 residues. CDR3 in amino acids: CSGRVRVDTEAFF. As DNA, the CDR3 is TGCAGCGGGAGGGTAAGGGTCGACACTGAAGCTTTCTTT. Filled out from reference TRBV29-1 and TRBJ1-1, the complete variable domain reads SAVISQKPSRDICQRGTSLTIQCQVDSQVTMMFWYRQQPGQSLTLIATANQGSEATYESGFVIDKFPISRPNLTFSTLTVSNMSPEDSSIYLCSGRVRVDTEAFFGQGTRLTVV.

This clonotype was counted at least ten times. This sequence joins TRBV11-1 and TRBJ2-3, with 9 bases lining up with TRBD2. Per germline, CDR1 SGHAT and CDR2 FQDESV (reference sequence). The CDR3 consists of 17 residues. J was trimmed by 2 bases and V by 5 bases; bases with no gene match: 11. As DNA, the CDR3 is TGTGCCAGCAGCCTCTCTTTTGCGGGAGGGCACACAGATACGCAGTATTTT. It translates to CASSLSFAGGHTDTQYF.

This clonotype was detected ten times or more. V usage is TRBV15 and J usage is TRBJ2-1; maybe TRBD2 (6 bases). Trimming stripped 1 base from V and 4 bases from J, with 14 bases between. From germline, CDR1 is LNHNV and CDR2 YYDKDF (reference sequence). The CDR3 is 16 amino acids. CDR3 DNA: TGTGCCACCAGCAGAGGGGGGACTGAAGCTTACAATGAGCAGTTCTTC. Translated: CATSRGGTEAYNEQFF.

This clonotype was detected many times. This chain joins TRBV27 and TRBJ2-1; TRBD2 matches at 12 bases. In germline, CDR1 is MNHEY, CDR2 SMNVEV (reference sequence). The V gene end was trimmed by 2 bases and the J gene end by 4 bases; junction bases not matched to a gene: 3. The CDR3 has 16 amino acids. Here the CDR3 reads CASSLILAGGYNEQFF. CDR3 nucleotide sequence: TGTGCCAGCAGTTTAATCCTAGCGGGGGGGTACAATGAGCAGTTCTTC.

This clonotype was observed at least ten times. The CDR3 is CASSTSSGSTDTQYF. CDR3 DNA: TGTGCCAGCAGTACCTCTAGCGGAAGCACAGATACGCAGTATTTT. The V call is TRBV6-6, the J call TRBJ2-3, with TRBD2 matching over 7 bases. This CDR3 has 15 amino acids. Trimming took 5 bases from V and 0 from J; bases not matched to a gene: 5. CDR1 is MNHNY and CDR2 is SVGAGI in the germline V gene (reference sequence).

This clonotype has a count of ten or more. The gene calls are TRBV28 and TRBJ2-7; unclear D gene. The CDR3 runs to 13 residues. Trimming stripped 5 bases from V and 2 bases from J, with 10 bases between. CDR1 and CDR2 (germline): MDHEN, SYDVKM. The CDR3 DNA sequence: TGTGCCAGCAGTATGGACGGACCCTACGAGCAGTACTTC. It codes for CASSMDGPYEQYF.

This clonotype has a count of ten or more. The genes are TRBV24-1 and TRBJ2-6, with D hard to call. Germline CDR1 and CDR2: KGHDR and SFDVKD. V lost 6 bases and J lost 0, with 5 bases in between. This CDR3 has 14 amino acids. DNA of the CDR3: TGTGCCACCAGTACCTTCTCTGGGGCCAACGTCCTGACTTTC. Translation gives CATSTFSGANVLTF.

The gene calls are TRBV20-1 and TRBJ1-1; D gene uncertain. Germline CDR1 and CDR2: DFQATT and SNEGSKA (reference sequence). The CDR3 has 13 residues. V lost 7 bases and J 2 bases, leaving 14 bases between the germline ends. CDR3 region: CSDRQNPNTEAFF. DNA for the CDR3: TGCAGTGATAGGCAGAACCCCAACACTGAAGCTTTCTTT.

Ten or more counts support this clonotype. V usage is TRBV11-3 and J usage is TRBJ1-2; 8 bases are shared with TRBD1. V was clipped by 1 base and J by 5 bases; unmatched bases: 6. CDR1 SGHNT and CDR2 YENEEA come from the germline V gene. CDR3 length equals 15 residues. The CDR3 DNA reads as TGTGCCAGCAGCTTAGGGCCAGGGGGCGAATATGGCTACACCTTC. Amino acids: CASSLGPGGEYGYTF. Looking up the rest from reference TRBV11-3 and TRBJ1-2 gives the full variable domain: EAGVVQSPRYKIIEKKQPVAFWCNPISGHNTLYWYLQNLGQGPELLIRYENEEAVDDSQLPKDRFSAERLKGVDSTLKIQPAELGDSAVYLCASSLGPGGEYGYTFGSGTRLTVV.

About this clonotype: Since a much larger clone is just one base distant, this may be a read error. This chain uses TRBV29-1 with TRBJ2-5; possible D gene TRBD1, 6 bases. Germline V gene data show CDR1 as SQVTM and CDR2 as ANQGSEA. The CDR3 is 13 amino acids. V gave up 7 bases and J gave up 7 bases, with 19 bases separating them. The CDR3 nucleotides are TGCAGCGGTGCGTCAAGCCTACAGGGGACCCAGTACTTC. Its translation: CSGASSLQGTQYF. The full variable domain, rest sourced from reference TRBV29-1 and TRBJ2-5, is SAVISQKPSRDICQRGTSLTIQCQVDSQVTMMFWYRQQPGQSLTLIATANQGSEATYESGFVIDKFPISRPNLTFSTLTVSNMSPEDSSIYLCSGASSLQGTQYFGPGTRLLVL.

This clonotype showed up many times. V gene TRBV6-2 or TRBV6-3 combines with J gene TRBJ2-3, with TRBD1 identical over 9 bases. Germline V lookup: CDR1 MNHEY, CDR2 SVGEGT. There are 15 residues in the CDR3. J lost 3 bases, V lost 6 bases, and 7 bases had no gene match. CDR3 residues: CASSLLTGGTDTQYF. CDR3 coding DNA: TGTGCCAGCAGCCTCCTGACAGGGGGAACAGATACGCAGTATTTT.

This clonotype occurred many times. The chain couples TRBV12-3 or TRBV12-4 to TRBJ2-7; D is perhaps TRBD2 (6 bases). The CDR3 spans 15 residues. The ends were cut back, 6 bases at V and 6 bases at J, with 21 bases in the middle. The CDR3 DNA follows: TGTGCCAGCAGACCTGGGACGGGAGCTGGGGGCGAGCAGTACTTC. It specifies CASRPGTGAGGEQYF.

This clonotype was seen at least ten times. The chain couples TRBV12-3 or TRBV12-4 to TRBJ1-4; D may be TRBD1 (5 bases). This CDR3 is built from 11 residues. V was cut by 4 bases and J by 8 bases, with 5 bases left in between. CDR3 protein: CASSWGEKLFF. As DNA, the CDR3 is TGTGCCAGCAGTTGGGGGGAAAAACTGTTTTTT.

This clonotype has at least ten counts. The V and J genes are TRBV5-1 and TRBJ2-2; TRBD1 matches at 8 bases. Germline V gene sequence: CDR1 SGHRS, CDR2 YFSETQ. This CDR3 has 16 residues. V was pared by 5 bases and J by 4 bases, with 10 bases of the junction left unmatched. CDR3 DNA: TGCGCCAGCAGTCTACCGACAGGGGCCTCCACCGGGGAGCTGTTTTTT. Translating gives CASSLPTGASTGELFF. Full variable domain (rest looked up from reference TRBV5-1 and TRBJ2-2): KAGVTQTPRYLIKTRGQQVTLSCSPISGHRSVSWYQQTPGQGLQFLFEYFSETQRNKGNFPGRFSGRQFSNSRSEMNVSTLELGDSALYLCASSLPTGASTGELFFGEGSRLTVL.

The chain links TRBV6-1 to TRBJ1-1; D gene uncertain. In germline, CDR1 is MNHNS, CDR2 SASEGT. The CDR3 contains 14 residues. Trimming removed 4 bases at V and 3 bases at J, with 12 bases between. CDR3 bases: TGTGCCAGCAGTGGTCTCTCGATTTACACTGAAGCTTTCTTT. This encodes CASSGLSIYTEAFF.

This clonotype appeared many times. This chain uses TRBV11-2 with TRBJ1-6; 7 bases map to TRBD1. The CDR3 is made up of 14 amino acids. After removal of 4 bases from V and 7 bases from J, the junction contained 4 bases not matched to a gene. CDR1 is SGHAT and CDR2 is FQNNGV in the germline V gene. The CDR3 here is CASSSGGWNSPLHF. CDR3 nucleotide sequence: TGTGCCAGCAGCTCAGGGGGTTGGAATTCACCCCTCCACTTT.

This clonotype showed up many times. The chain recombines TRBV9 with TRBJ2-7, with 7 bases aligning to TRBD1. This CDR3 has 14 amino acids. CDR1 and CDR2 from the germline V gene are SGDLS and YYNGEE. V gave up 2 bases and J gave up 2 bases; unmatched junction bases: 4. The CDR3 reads CASSVKQGPYEQYF. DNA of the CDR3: TGTGCCAGCAGCGTGAAACAGGGGCCCTACGAGCAGTACTTC.

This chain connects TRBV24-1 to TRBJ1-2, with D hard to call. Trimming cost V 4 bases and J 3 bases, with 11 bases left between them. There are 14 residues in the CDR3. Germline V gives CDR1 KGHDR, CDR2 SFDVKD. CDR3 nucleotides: TGTGCCACCAGTGACTCCGTCCGGGACTATGGCTACACCTTC. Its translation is CATSDSVRDYGYTF.

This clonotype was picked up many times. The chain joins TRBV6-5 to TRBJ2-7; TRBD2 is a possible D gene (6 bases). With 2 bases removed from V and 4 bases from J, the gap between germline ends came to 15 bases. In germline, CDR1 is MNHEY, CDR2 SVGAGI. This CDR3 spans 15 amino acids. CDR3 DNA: TGTGCCAGCAGTTACGGTGGCGGGATGGTTTACGAGCAGTACTTC. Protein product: CASSYGGGMVYEQYF.

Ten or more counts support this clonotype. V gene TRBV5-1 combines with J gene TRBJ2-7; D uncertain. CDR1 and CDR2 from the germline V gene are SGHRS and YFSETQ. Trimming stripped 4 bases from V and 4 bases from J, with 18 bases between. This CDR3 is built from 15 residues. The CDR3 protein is CASSPSMDDRYEQYF. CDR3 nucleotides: TGCGCCAGCAGCCCATCCATGGACGATCGGTACGAGCAGTACTTC.

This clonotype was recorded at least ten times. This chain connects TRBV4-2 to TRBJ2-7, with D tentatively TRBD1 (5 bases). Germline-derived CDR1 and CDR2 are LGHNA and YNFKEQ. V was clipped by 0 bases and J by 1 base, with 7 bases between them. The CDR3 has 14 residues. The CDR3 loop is CASSQDAGSYEQYF. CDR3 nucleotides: TGTGCCAGCAGCCAAGATGCAGGGTCCTACGAGCAGTACTTC.

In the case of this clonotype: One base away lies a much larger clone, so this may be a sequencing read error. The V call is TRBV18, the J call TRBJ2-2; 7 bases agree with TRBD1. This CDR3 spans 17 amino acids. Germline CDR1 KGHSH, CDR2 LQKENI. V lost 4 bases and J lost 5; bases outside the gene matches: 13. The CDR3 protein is CASSHSMTGSVTGELFF. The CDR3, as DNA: TGTGCCAGCTCACACTCCATGACAGGGTCCGTAACCGGGGAGCTGTTTTTT.

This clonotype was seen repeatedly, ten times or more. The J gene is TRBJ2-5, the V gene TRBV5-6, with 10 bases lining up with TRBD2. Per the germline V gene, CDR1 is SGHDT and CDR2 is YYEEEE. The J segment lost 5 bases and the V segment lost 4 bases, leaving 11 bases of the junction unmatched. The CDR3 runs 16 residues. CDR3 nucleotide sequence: TGTGCCAGCAGCCTACTCAAGCGGGGGGGCCTGGAGACCCAGTACTTC. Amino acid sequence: CASSLLKRGGLETQYF. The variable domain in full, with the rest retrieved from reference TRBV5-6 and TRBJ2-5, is DAGVTQSPTHLIKTRGQQVTLRCSPKSGHDTVSWYQQALGQGPQFIFQYYEEEERQRGNFPDRFSGHQFPNYSSELNVNALLLGDSALYLCASSLLKRGGLETQYFGPGTRLLVL.

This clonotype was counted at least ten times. The CDR3 spells CASSGRGGGSPLHF. DNA for the CDR3: TGTGCCAGCAGCGGGCGGGGTGGAGGTTCACCCCTCCACTTT. V gene TRBV9 combines with J gene TRBJ1-6, with D uncertain. The CDR3 totals 14 residues. Germline V CDR1 and CDR2: SGDLS, YYNGEE. V was clipped by 3 bases and J by 9 bases, with 13 bases between them.

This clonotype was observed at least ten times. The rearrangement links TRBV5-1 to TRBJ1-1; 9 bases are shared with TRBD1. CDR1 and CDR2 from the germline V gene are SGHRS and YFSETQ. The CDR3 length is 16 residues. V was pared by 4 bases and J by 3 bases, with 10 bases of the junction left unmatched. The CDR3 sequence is CASSVALGQGHTEAFF. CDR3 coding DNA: TGCGCCAGCAGCGTGGCCTTGGGACAGGGTCACACTGAAGCTTTCTTT.

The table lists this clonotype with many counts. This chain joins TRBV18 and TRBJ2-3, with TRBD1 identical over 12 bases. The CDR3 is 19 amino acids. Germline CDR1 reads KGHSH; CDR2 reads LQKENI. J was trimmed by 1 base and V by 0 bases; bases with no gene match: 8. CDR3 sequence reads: CASSPPIRDRGLGTDTQYF. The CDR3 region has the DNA TGTGCCAGCTCACCACCGATCCGGGACAGGGGGCTGGGCACAGATACGCAGTATTTT. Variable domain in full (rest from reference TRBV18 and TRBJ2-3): NAGVMQNPRHLVRRRGQEARLRCSPMKGHSHVYWYRQLPEEGLKFMVYLQKENIIDESGMPKERFSAEFPKEGPSILRIQQVVRGDSAAYFCASSPPIRDRGLGTDTQYFGPGTRLTVL.

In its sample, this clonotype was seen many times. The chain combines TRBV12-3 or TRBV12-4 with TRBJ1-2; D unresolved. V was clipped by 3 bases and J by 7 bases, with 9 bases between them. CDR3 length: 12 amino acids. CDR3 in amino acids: CASSFGESGYTF. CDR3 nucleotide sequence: TGTGCCAGCAGTTTTGGGGAAAGTGGCTACACCTTC.